Below are 14 T cell receptor beta chains sequenced from a single sample in a study of blood T cells in healthy people across ages. PCR was performed a second time for roughly 6 to 12 cycles using a sample-barcoded 5' primer and a J-beta primer mix. TCRdb redid the calling of the 5' RACE reads with MiXCR, one entry per CDR3 protein. The data hold about 1.6 million distinct CDR3 sequences, with roughly 30% observed a single time. Sequencing used blood. The receptors were gathered from a woman aged 25 to 45 in good health.

Only a few counts were recorded for this clonotype. This chain joins TRBV20-1 and TRBJ2-5, with unresolved D. The ends were cut back, 0 bases at V and 2 bases at J, with 16 bases in the middle. The germline gives CDR1 DFQATT, CDR2 SNEGSKA (reference sequence). The length of the CDR3 is 16 residues. The CDR3 reads CSARDLLGTGQETQYF. CDR3 nucleotide sequence: TGCAGTGCTAGAGATCTGTTAGGAACGGGTCAAGAGACCCAGTACTTC.

V and J are TRBV12-3 or TRBV12-4 and TRBJ2-1, with TRBD1 matching 9 bases. CDR3 length: 12 amino acids. The ends lost 6 bases at V and 14 bases at J; junction bases unmatched: 8. CDR3 loop: CASSSNRDREFF. The CDR3 nucleotides are TGTGCCAGCAGCTCGAACCGGGACAGGGAGTTCTTC.

This clonotype was seen more than once but under ten times. The chain combines TRBV4-1 with TRBJ2-5, with 13 bases fitting TRBD2. The CDR3 length is 17 residues. V shed 2 bases and J 1 base; nucleotides not matched to a gene: 4. The germline V gene encodes CDR1 MGHRA and CDR2 YSYEKL. Here the CDR3 reads CASSQPGLAGLQETQYF. The DNA for the CDR3 is TGCGCCAGCAGCCAACCGGGACTAGCGGGGCTCCAAGAGACCCAGTACTTC.

The sample holds a few counts of this clonotype. The V call is TRBV5-1, the J call TRBJ2-7; the D gene is possibly TRBD1 (6 bases). Germline assignment: CDR1 SGHRS and CDR2 YFSETQ. V lost 0 bases to trimming and J lost 5 bases, with 9 bases between them. This CDR3 is 13 amino acids long. The CDR3 DNA is TGCGCCAGCAGCTTGGAGGACAGCGACGAGCAGTACTTC. Protein sequence: CASSLEDSDEQYF.

As regards this clonotype: A junction boundary mismatches the germline segment, possibly from a read error. The CDR3 DNA follows: TGCGCCAGCACGACTTTCCAGGGCGGGAGCTCCTATGAGCAGTACTTC. Residues: CASTTFQGGSSYEQYF. V gene TRBV5-1 combines with J gene TRBJ2-1; 7 bases map to TRBD2. The better agreement between TRBJ2-7 and the DNA end casts doubt on the J call. CDR3 length: 16 residues. CDR1 is SGHRS and CDR2 is YFSETQ in the germline V gene.

This chain joins TRBV20-1 and TRBJ1-1; maybe TRBD1 (5 bases). Germline V gene sequence: CDR1 DFQATT, CDR2 SNEGSKA (reference sequence). This CDR3 region has 15 residues. With 6 bases removed from V and 3 bases from J, the gap between germline ends came to 20 bases. The CDR3 protein is CSAPRDSAHDTEAFF. CDR3 in DNA: TGCAGTGCCCCTCGGGACTCGGCACATGACACTGAAGCTTTCTTT.

This clonotype was detected only a few times. This chain joins TRBV10-2 and TRBJ1-1; TRBD1 is a possible D gene (6 bases). Trimming pared 6 bases from V and 1 base from J, leaving 24 bases between. The CDR3 extends over 18 amino acids. Germline values: CDR1 WSHSY, CDR2 SAAADI. The CDR3 DNA reads TGCGCCAGCAGATTGCGTTTAGAAACAGGGTTGGGGAACACTGAAGCTTTCTTT. Protein: CASRLRLETGLGNTEAFF.

This clonotype was counted between two and nine times. This chain links TRBV20-1 with TRBJ2-4, with 13 bases matching TRBD2. V gave up 1 base and J gave up 5 bases; unmatched junction bases: 20. The CDR3 consists of 21 residues. Looked up from germline, CDR1 is DFQATT and CDR2 is SNEGSKA (reference sequence). CDR3 in DNA: TGCAGTGCTAGAGGGACTAGCGGGGGCCATGTTTATGATTATGGGGAAAACATTCAGTACTTC. As protein: CSARGTSGGHVYDYGENIQYF.

On this clonotype itself: A much bigger clone sits one base away, suggesting this may be a read error. The V call is TRBV4-1, the J call TRBJ2-5; the D gene is possibly TRBD1 (6 bases). The length of the CDR3 is 15 residues. Germline assignment: CDR1 MGHRA and CDR2 YSYEKL. The V and J ends lost 2 bases and 5 bases respectively, with 15 bases between them. CDR3 sequence reads: CASSQKGRGWETQYF. The CDR3, as DNA: TGCGCCAGCAGCCAAAAAGGCAGGGGCTGGGAGACCCAGTACTTC.

The chain carries TRBV4-1 and TRBJ2-1; 13 bases line up with TRBD2. CDR3 length equals 16 residues. V was clipped by 2 bases and J by 7 bases; unmatched bases: 5. Germline CDR1 and CDR2: MGHRA and YSYEKL. DNA of the CDR3: TGCGCCAGCAGCCAACCGGGACTAGCGGGAAATAATGAGCAGTTCTTC. Translation gives CASSQPGLAGNNEQFF.

In the case of this clonotype: A read error may account for a junction end that differs from germline. V and J are TRBV10-3 and TRBJ1-4; D is undetermined. CDR1 is ENHRY and CDR2 is SYGVKD in the germline V gene. This CDR3 has 16 amino acids. The chain's CDR3 is CAIGEIGGKNHEKLFF. The CDR3 bases are TGTGCCATCGGTGAGATTGGCGGAAAGAACCATGAAAAACTGTTTTTT.

The chain joins TRBV3-1 to TRBJ2-3, with 8 bases identical to TRBD2. Germline V CDR1 and CDR2: LGHDT, YNNKEL (reference sequence). The CDR3 length is 15 residues. V lost 10 bases, J lost 10 bases, and 19 bases stayed unmatched. CDR3: CATQSAGARRDAQYF. The CDR3 nucleotides read TGTGCCACCCAGTCAGCGGGGGCCCGTCGGGATGCGCAGTATTTT.

The rearrangement links TRBV14 to TRBJ2-7; D is ambiguous. V lost 2 bases and J 7 bases, leaving 12 bases between the germline ends. Germline assignment: CDR1 SGHDN and CDR2 FVKESK. CDR3 length equals 13 residues. The CDR3 bases are TGTGCCAGCAGCCAAATGATGACCGGGGAGCAGTACTTC. Translation: CASSQMMTGEQYF.

This chain links TRBV20-1 with TRBJ2-1; D is perhaps TRBD1 (5 bases). With 6 bases removed from V and 0 bases from J, the gap between germline ends came to 15 bases. Germline V gives CDR1 DFQATT, CDR2 SNEGSKA (reference sequence). The CDR3 covers 15 residues. CDR3 amino acids: CSAKPGKYSYNEQFF. The CDR3 DNA sequence: TGCAGTGCAAAACCAGGGAAATACTCCTACAATGAGCAGTTCTTC.